The next 17 T cell receptor beta chains were all read from a single sample in a study of cytomegalovirus exposure and HLA in healthy donors. In the PCR, 60 Vbeta and 13 Jbeta primers were used. Method: immunoSEQ multiplex PCR; TCRdb's copy keeps in-frame clones and lacks some. In the table there are about 110,000 clones, 65% to 75% of which are singletons. The sample was PBMCs. The receptor set was obtained from a female donor in good health and CMV-seronegative.

The V call is TRBV27, the J call TRBJ1-5; D is possibly TRBD1 (6 bases). CDR3 size: 14 residues. The V end was cut by 3 bases, the J end by 3 bases, with 9 bases between. Looked up from germline, CDR1 is MNHEY and CDR2 is SMNVEV (reference sequence). The CDR3 protein is CASSFDRSNQPQHF. CDR3 sequence (DNA): TGTGCCAGCAGTTTCGACAGGTCCAATCAGCCCCAGCATTTT.

CDR3 bases: TGTGCCAGCAGCCCGGGGGGGACAGGGGGCGGTGAGCAGTACTTC. This encodes CASSPGGTGGGEQYF. The V gene is TRBV7-8, the J gene TRBJ2-7, with 12 bases lining up with TRBD1. The CDR3 is made up of 15 amino acids. V was pared by 5 bases and J by 7 bases, with 9 bases of the junction left unmatched. Germline V gene data show CDR1 as SGHVS and CDR2 as FQNEAQ.

As concerns this clone: Distinct nucleotide sequences in the sample also encode this CDR3. The J gene is TRBJ2-1, the V gene TRBV2; the D gene is possibly TRBD1 (6 bases). Trimming left V 9 bases short and J 15 bases short, with 21 bases between. This CDR3 comprises 12 residues. Germline V gives CDR1 SNHLY, CDR2 FYNNEI. This CDR3 is CARGAGVSSVFF. CDR3 nucleotide sequence: TGTGCCAGAGGTGCAGGGGTATCCTCCGTGTTCTTC.

The chain carries TRBV4-1 and TRBJ2-4, with 7 bases aligning to TRBD1. The junction had 5 bases not matched to a gene; V was cut back by 3 bases and J by 3 bases. The CDR3 length is 15 residues. The V gene's germline CDR1 is MGHRA and CDR2 YSYEKL. The CDR3 DNA follows: TGCGCCAGCAGCCAGCAGACAGGGAACAAAAACATTCAGTACTTC. This gives the protein CASSQQTGNKNIQYF.

V usage is TRBV7-9 and J usage is TRBJ1-1, with TRBD1 identical over 8 bases. Germline-derived CDR1 and CDR2 are SEHNR and FQNEAQ (reference sequence). The CDR3 consists of 15 residues. Trimming removed 5 bases from V and 4 bases from J; junction bases left unmatched: 9. CDR3 bases: TGTGCCAGCAGCCCGCGGACAGGGAGCGGCACTGAAGCTTTCTTT. It specifies CASSPRTGSGTEAFF.

The chain combines TRBV28 with TRBJ1-2; 10 nucleotides line up with TRBD1. The CDR3 runs 15 residues. With 6 bases clipped from V and 8 bases from J, the junction kept 12 bases outside the gene matches. Germline-derived CDR1 and CDR2 are MDHEN and SYDVKM. As DNA, the CDR3 is TGTGCCAGCAGCCGGCGGACAGGGGGGGGGAGCGGCTACACCTTC. This sequence encodes CASSRRTGGGSGYTF.

This clone showed up just a few times. The chain is built from TRBV27 and TRBJ1-1; tentatively, D is TRBD1 (6 bases). With 3 bases removed from V and 3 bases from J, the gap between germline ends came to 11 bases. This CDR3 has 14 residues. Per the germline V gene, CDR1 is MNHEY and CDR2 is SMNVEV (reference sequence). In nucleotides, the CDR3 is TGTGCCAGCAGTTTTCTGGACAGCCACACTGAAGCTTTCTTT. Amino acid sequence: CASSFLDSHTEAFF.

The table lists this clone with a few counts. In nucleotides, the CDR3 is TGTGCCAGCAGCTTACGGGGTAACTATGGCTACACCTTC. Translating gives CASSLRGNYGYTF. The chain joins TRBV11-3 to TRBJ1-2; D gene ambiguous. Germline values: CDR1 SGHNT, CDR2 YENEEA. The V and J ends lost 2 bases and 1 base respectively, with 5 bases between them. The CDR3 totals 13 residues.

The chain links TRBV6-5 to TRBJ2-1, with 12 bases aligning to TRBD2. There are 13 residues in the CDR3. CDR1 and CDR2 from the germline V gene are MNHEY and SVGAGI. V lost 6 bases and J lost 6; bases outside the gene matches: 0. The DNA for the CDR3 is TGTGCCAGCAGGGGACTAGCGGGCAATGAGCAGTTCTTC. Encoded protein: CASRGLAGNEQFF.

The rearrangement uses TRBV9 and TRBJ1-1; D gene unclear. The V end was cut by 0 bases, the J end by 11 bases, with 14 bases between. Germline CDR1 and CDR2: SGDLS and YYNGEE. The CDR3 length is 13 residues. The CDR3 sequence is CASSVAEGSRAFF. Written as DNA, the CDR3 is TGTGCCAGCAGCGTAGCCGAGGGCTCAAGGGCTTTCTTT.

This clone occurred a few times. CDR3 residues: CASSDRASRGNEQFF. Here the CDR3 DNA reads TGTGCCAGCAGTGACCGGGCTAGCCGCGGGAATGAGCAGTTCTTC. The chain uses TRBV6-4 and TRBJ2-1; D might be TRBD2 (5 bases). The CDR3 totals 15 residues. Trimming pared 2 bases from V and 7 bases from J, leaving 15 bases between. CDR1 is MRHNA, CDR2 SNTAGT, per germline.

The chain couples TRBV6-6 to TRBJ1-1, with no clear D. Trimming left V 5 bases short and J 10 bases short, with 14 bases between. Germline lookup yields CDR1 MNHNY and CDR2 SVGAGI (reference sequence). This CDR3 comprises 12 residues. The CDR3 sequence is CASSPTARGAFF. The CDR3 nucleotides read TGTGCCAGCAGTCCAACAGCTCGGGGAGCTTTCTTT.

This chain uses TRBV9 with TRBJ2-1; 9 bases match TRBD2. The CDR3 has 15 amino acids. In germline, CDR1 is SGDLS, CDR2 YYNGEE. V was clipped by 3 bases and J by 2 bases; unmatched bases: 3. The CDR3, as DNA: TGTGCCAGCAGCGGTAGCGGGAGACCCTACAATGAGCAGTTCTTC. Translating it yields CASSGSGRPYNEQFF.

The chain recombines TRBV2 with TRBJ1-2; the match to TRBD1 covers 8 bases. Germline trimming cut 5 bases from V and 9 bases from J; bases unmatched to any gene: 14. The CDR3 sequence is 15 residues long. Germline V gives CDR1 SNHLY, CDR2 FYNNEI. CDR3 in DNA: TGTGCCAGCAGTACCAGCATGACAGGGGAGGTCCGCTACACCTTC. Its translation is CASSTSMTGEVRYTF.

This clone was detected a few times. V usage is TRBV6-1 and J usage is TRBJ1-1; the D gene is possibly TRBD1 (6 bases). The ends were cut back, 5 bases at V and 1 base at J, with 11 bases in the middle. The CDR3 length is 14 residues. Germline V gene sequence: CDR1 MNHNS, CDR2 SASEGT. CDR3 bases: TGTGCCAGCAGTTTACAGGGTACGAACACTGAAGCTTTCTTT. Protein: CASSLQGTNTEAFF.

On this clone: Compared with germline, one end of the junction differs, possibly owing to a read error. The chain joins TRBV6-5 to TRBJ2-5; 7 bases map to TRBD1. The DNA end is more similar to TRBJ2-7, so the J call may be wrong. The germline gives CDR1 MNHEY, CDR2 SVGAGI. The length of the CDR3 is 13 residues. The DNA for the CDR3 is TGTGTCAGCCACAGGGGCCCAGGCGACGAGCAGTACTTC. It yields the protein CVSHRGPGDEQYF.

The gene calls are TRBV11-2 and TRBJ2-7; tentatively, D is TRBD1 (6 bases). Trimming removed 5 bases at V and 0 bases at J, with 11 bases between. Germline CDR1 SGHAT, CDR2 FQNNGV. The CDR3 loop spans 14 amino acids. The CDR3 DNA is TGTGCCAGCAGCCCGGGACACCACTCCTACGAGCAGTACTTC. Residues: CASSPGHHSYEQYF.